This TCR beta chain derives from a study of shared clonotypes between healthy human individuals. V shed 4 bases, J shed 6 bases, and the junction held 10 bases outside the gene matches. CDR3 length: 17 amino acids. The germline gives CDR1 LGHNA, CDR2 YNFKEQ. Method: immunoSEQ multiplex PCR; TCRdb's copy keeps in-frame clones and lacks some. This table holds over 400,000 clones, 65% to 85% found once. The sequence was obtained from a woman between 40 and 50 years old in good health. Some clones in this sample may be carry-over from other donors' samples. The rearrangement links TRBV4-2 to TRBJ2-1; 12 positions match TRBD2. Sequenced: PBMCs. The CDR3 sequence is CASSPTGLAGSSNEQFF. In DNA, the CDR3 is TGTGCCAGCAGCCCTACAGGACTAGCGGGATCTTCCAATGAGCAGTTCTTC.